The 27 T cell receptor beta chains in this list originate from one sample, sequenced in a study of prognosis after radiotherapy for stage I lung cancer. CDR3 of TCR beta was amplified from genomic DNA via a two-round multiplex PCR. Round one of PCR was performed, and it used primers specific to each TRBV and TRBJ gene. TCRdb reanalysed the multiplex PCR reads using MiXCR and keeps one entry per CDR3 protein. The sample yields around 20,000 distinct CDR3 sequences, less than 70% seen once. The sample was PBMCs, taken before or after stereotactic body radiation therapy (not recorded which). All receptors come from a donor over 45 with non-small cell lung cancer.

This sequence joins TRBV7-8 and TRBJ1-4; D gene unclear. This CDR3 region has 14 residues. Germline CDR1 and CDR2: SGHVS and FQNEAQ. Deletions cut 5 bases from V and 3 bases from J, with 10 bases between. CDR3 protein: CASSPRTSNEKLFF. The DNA for the CDR3 is TGTGCCAGCAGCCCCCGGACCTCTAATGAAAAACTGTTTTTT.

This clonotype is termed medium-sized (0.01 to 0.1%). CDR3 sequence: CSAKGARDVSPLHF. CDR3 coding DNA: TGCAGTGCTAAGGGGGCCAGGGATGTTTCACCCCTCCACTTT. V gene TRBV20-1 combines with J gene TRBJ1-6; 7 bases align to TRBD1. CDR3 size: 14 residues. Germline CDR1 DFQATT, CDR2 SNEGSKA (reference sequence). The V gene end was trimmed by 4 bases and the J gene end by 9 bases; junction bases not matched to a gene: 9.

V and J are TRBV12-3 or TRBV12-4 and TRBJ1-3; D gene unclear. V lost 7 bases and J lost 2, with 15 bases in between. The CDR3 spans 15 residues. The CDR3 spells CASTRLGMAGNTIYF. CDR3 coding DNA: TGTGCCAGCACCCGTTTGGGGATGGCTGGAAACACCATATATTTT.

The table lists this clonotype with a few counts. The J gene is TRBJ1-2, the V gene TRBV6-1; 9 bases map to TRBD1. Germline V gives CDR1 MNHNS, CDR2 SASEGT. V shed 10 bases and J 8 bases; nucleotides not matched to a gene: 17. There are 15 residues in the CDR3. CDR3: CAISPGQGTFKGYTF. In nucleotides, the CDR3 is TGTGCCATCAGCCCCGGACAGGGGACATTTAAGGGCTACACCTTC.

The sample holds one count of this clonotype. A far larger clone is one base from this, pointing to a likely read error. This chain uses TRBV6-2 or TRBV6-3 with TRBJ2-7, with a tentative D call TRBD1 (5 bases). The CDR3 is 13 residues long. Germline V gene data show CDR1 as MNHEY and CDR2 as SVGEGT. The V gene lost 5 bases and the J gene lost 3 bases, with 11 bases spanning the gap. The CDR3 DNA sequence: TGTGCCAGCAGTGGTCTCCAGGGCTACGAGCAGTACTTC. Its protein is CASSGLQGYEQYF.

In its sample, this clonotype ranks as medium-sized (0.01 to 0.1%). V gene TRBV6-1 combines with J gene TRBJ2-7, with TRBD1 matching over 11 bases. Germline V gene data show CDR1 as MNHNS and CDR2 as SASEGT. The trim removed 5 bases at V and 4 bases at J, leaving 4 bases unmatched. CDR3 length equals 14 residues. CDR3 coding DNA: TGTGCCAGCAGTAGGACAGGGGGCGTATACGAGCAGTACTTC. Translated, it gives CASSRTGGVYEQYF.

The genes are TRBV11-2 and TRBJ2-1; 9 positions agree with TRBD2. Germline V gene lookup returns CDR1 SGHAT and CDR2 FQNNGV. The V gene end was trimmed by 4 bases and the J gene end by 4 bases; junction bases not matched to a gene: 8. This CDR3 comprises 16 residues. The chain's CDR3 is CASSSASGGTYNEQFF. The CDR3 DNA is TGTGCCAGCAGCTCCGCGAGCGGGGGGACGTACAATGAGCAGTTCTTC.

To note about this clonotype: The junction departs from the called germline gene at one end, perhaps through a read error. The rearrangement uses TRBV6-4 and TRBJ2-2; tentatively, D is TRBD2 (6 bases). CDR3 length equals 14 residues. In germline, CDR1 is MRHNA, CDR2 SNTAGT. CDR3 nucleotides: TGTGCCAGCAGTGCGGGGGACGACACCGTGGAGCTGTTTTTT. It is translated as CASSAGDDTVELFF.

The V call is TRBV7-9, the J call TRBJ2-2; 11 positions match TRBD2. J was trimmed by 0 bases and V by 3 bases; bases with no gene match: 6. The CDR3 extends over 18 amino acids. CDR1 and CDR2 from the germline V gene are SEHNR and FQNEAQ (reference sequence). CDR3 DNA: TGTGCCAGCAGCTTGTCGGGACTAGCGGAACCGAACACCGGGGAGCTGTTTTTT. Translated: CASSLSGLAEPNTGELFF.

The sample holds many counts of this clonotype. The chain combines TRBV3-1 with TRBJ1-6, with D unresolved. Germline V gene lookup returns CDR1 LGHDT and CDR2 YNNKEL (reference sequence). Between the trimmed V and J ends, which lost 4 bases and 7 bases, there was a span of 8 bases. CDR3 length: 13 residues. The CDR3 DNA follows: TGTGCCAGCAGCCTGACTTTAAATTCACCCCTCCACTTT. As protein: CASSLTLNSPLHF.

This clonotype has only a few counts. The chain links TRBV5-1 to TRBJ2-1; a weak D match, TRBD2 (6 bases). Deletions cut 5 bases from V and 4 bases from J, with 19 bases between. The V gene's germline CDR1 is SGHRS and CDR2 YFSETQ. The length of the CDR3 is 16 residues. In DNA, the CDR3 is TGCGCCAGCAGGGATGGGAGGCCCCACGTGTACAATGAGCAGTTCTTC. The encoded protein is CASRDGRPHVYNEQFF.

Points on this clonotype: Germline is not matched at one junction end, which may reflect a read error. This sequence joins TRBV20-1 and TRBJ1-2; D unresolved. CDR1 is DFQATT, CDR2 SNEGSKA, per germline (reference sequence). The CDR3 is 12 amino acids. DNA of the CDR3: TGCAGTTCTAGGCGCGGACCCTATGGCTACACCTTC. Translated, it gives CSSRRGPYGYTF.

The J gene is TRBJ2-2, the V gene TRBV4-2; TRBD2 agrees at 13 bases. The V and J ends lost 4 bases and 0 bases, in that order; junction bases with no gene match: 8. CDR3 size: 19 residues. Germline V lookup: CDR1 LGHNA, CDR2 YNFKEQ. Here the CDR3 DNA reads TGTGCCAGCAGCCTCCGGACTAGCGGGGGTCCAGCGAACACCGGGGAGCTGTTTTTT. It codes for CASSLRTSGGPANTGELFF.

V is TRBV19 and J is TRBJ1-2; maybe TRBD1 (5 bases). The V gene's germline CDR1 is LNHDA and CDR2 SQIVND (reference sequence). V shed 7 bases and J shed 10 bases, with 16 bases lying between them. The CDR3 is made up of 12 amino acids. The CDR3 nucleotides read TGTGCCAGTAATGGGGCGGACTATTTCTACACCTTC. It translates to CASNGADYFYTF.

This clonotype was seen at least ten times. The V call is TRBV7-2, the J call TRBJ2-1; a weak D match, TRBD1 (6 bases). The germline V and J ends were trimmed by 2 bases and 8 bases, with 16 bases remaining between them. Germline CDR1 and CDR2: SGHTA and FQGNSA. CDR3 size: 15 residues. The CDR3 sequence: CASSLRLTGSDEQFF. CDR3 nucleotides: TGTGCCAGCAGCTTAAGGCTAACAGGGTCGGATGAGCAGTTCTTC.

This clonotype appeared a single time. This clone may be a read error of a much larger clone one base away. V usage is TRBV7-8 and J usage is TRBJ1-4, with a weak D call TRBD1 (5 bases). The V end was cut by 5 bases, the J end by 9 bases, with 19 bases between. The CDR3 runs to 15 residues. Germline V lookup: CDR1 SGHVS, CDR2 FQNEAQ. Written as DNA, the CDR3 is TGTGCCAGCAGCGCTTGGGAGGGTGGGGCTCAAAAACTGTTTTTT. Amino acids: CASSAWEGGAQKLFF.

Here the CDR3 reads CASSLSLQGVGDSPLHF. The DNA for the CDR3 is TGTGCCAGCAGTTTATCTCTCCAGGGGGTTGGTGATTCACCCCTCCACTTT. The chain couples TRBV27 to TRBJ1-6, with TRBD1 matching 7 bases. V was pared by 0 bases and J by 8 bases, with 10 bases of the junction left unmatched. This CDR3 has 17 amino acids. Germline values: CDR1 MNHEY, CDR2 SMNVEV (reference sequence).

This chain links TRBV6-1 with TRBJ1-2; weak D call: TRBD1 (6 bases). The germline V gene encodes CDR1 MNHNS and CDR2 SASEGT. The V gene lost 2 bases and the J gene lost 9 bases, with 13 bases spanning the gap. The CDR3 covers 13 residues. In nucleotides, the CDR3 is TGTGCCAGCAGTGAATGTTACAGGGATTGCTACACCTTC. Translation gives CASSECYRDCYTF.

Comments on this clonotype: With only one base between it and a far larger clone, this is likely a read error. The chain couples TRBV7-9 to TRBJ2-3; 13 bases agree with TRBD2. Trimming removed 3 bases from V and 3 bases from J; junction bases left unmatched: 0. This CDR3 region has 15 residues. Germline V gives CDR1 SEHNR, CDR2 FQNEAQ (reference sequence). CDR3 in amino acids: CASSLTSGRTDTQYF. CDR3 in DNA: TGTGCCAGCAGCTTGACTAGCGGGAGGACAGATACGCAGTATTTT.

This clonotype was detected ten times or more. The J gene is TRBJ2-3, the V gene TRBV7-2; D unclear. There are 13 residues in the CDR3. V was shortened by 2 bases and J by 9 bases, with 12 bases between the two germline ends. Germline V CDR1 and CDR2: SGHTA, FQGNSA. CDR3 nucleotide sequence: TGTGCCAGCAGCTTATATGAGGTGGGCACGCAGTATTTT. Protein: CASSLYEVGTQYF.

Concerning this clonotype: This may come from a read error, since a much larger clone is one base off. The rearrangement uses TRBV7-9 and TRBJ1-3; D not certain. The V end lost 5 bases, the J end lost 4 bases, and 18 bases lay between the germline ends. In germline, CDR1 is SEHNR, CDR2 FQNEAQ (reference sequence). The CDR3 is 16 amino acids. CDR3 protein: CASSPDAVHAGNTIYF. As DNA, the CDR3 is TGTGCCAGCAGCCCCGATGCGGTCCACGCCGGAAACACCATATATTTT.

To note about this clonotype: The junction differs from germline at one of its ends, possibly a read error. The chain combines TRBV2 with TRBJ1-1; TRBD1 matches 11 bases. Germline V gene lookup returns CDR1 SNHLY and CDR2 FYNNEI. The CDR3 sequence is 16 residues long. The CDR3 DNA sequence: TGTGCCAGCAGTTCAGGACAGGGGGCGGTGAACAATGAAGCTTTCTTT. It yields the protein CASSSGQGAVNNEAFF.

Of note for this clonotype: This probably arose from a read error, given a far larger clone one base away. The CDR3 nucleotides read TGTGCCAGCAGTGGGGGACTGGGGAACAATGAGCAGTACTTC. Its protein product is CASSGGLGNNEQYF. The rearrangement joins TRBV2 to TRBJ2-7; weak D call: TRBD2 (6 bases). V lost 4 bases and J 7 bases, leaving 17 bases between the germline ends. Germline V CDR1 and CDR2: SNHLY, FYNNEI. The CDR3 has 14 amino acids.

Details on this clonotype: A far larger clone is one base from this, pointing to a likely read error. This rearrangement joins TRBV9 to TRBJ2-1; 9 nucleotides match TRBD1. The CDR3 runs to 16 residues. The germline V gene encodes CDR1 SGDLS and CDR2 YYNGEE. The CDR3 spells CACSPIPGQGRNEQFF. For the CDR3, the DNA is TGTGCCTGCAGCCCCATCCCCGGACAGGGGCGGAATGAGCAGTTCTTC.

This clonotype was recorded at least ten times. The V gene is TRBV4-1, the J gene TRBJ1-4, with D maybe TRBD1 (6 bases). The CDR3 extends over 17 amino acids. V was shortened by 3 bases and J by 5 bases, with 19 bases between the two germline ends. Germline CDR1 MGHRA, CDR2 YSYEKL. CDR3 residues: CASSHRDSGHQNEKLFF. In nucleotides, the CDR3 is TGCGCCAGCAGCCATAGAGACTCGGGACATCAAAATGAAAAACTGTTTTTT.

As concerns this clonotype: It differs at one base from a far larger clone, so likely a read error. The rearrangement joins TRBV6-2 or TRBV6-3 to TRBJ2-3, with 13 bases fitting TRBD2. Trimming at V came to 5 bases and at J to 13 bases, leaving 18 bases not matched to a gene. The CDR3 runs to 17 residues. Germline CDR1 and CDR2: MNHEY and SVGEGT. CDR3 in amino acids: CASSASTSGRPPGWKYF. As DNA, the CDR3 is TGTGCCAGCAGTGCCTCGACTAGCGGGAGGCCCCCCGGTTGGAAGTATTTT.

The genes are TRBV28 and TRBJ2-1, with a possible D match to TRBD2 (6 bases). Germline-derived CDR1 and CDR2 are MDHEN and SYDVKM. The ends were cut back, 1 base at V and 8 bases at J, with 15 bases in the middle. CDR3 size: 15 residues. The CDR3 DNA follows: TGTGCCAGCAGTTTATTTCGGCGGGGAGTCGATGAGCAGTTCTTC. Its translation is CASSLFRRGVDEQFF.